This T cell receptor (beta chain) was recovered during a study of blood T cell repertoires in COVID-19. At the level of the study: From T cells, B-cell-depleted T cells, or PBMCs came the material, which was cDNA or gDNA.

CDR1 is SNHLY and CDR2 is FYNNEI in the germline V gene. The CDR3 totals 18 residues. Unmatched junction bases numbered 10, after V lost 2 bases and J lost 0 bases. Under the authors' procedure: Amplification of reference gene primers was used by the study to estimate nucleated cell counts. Clones were sequenced by immunoSEQ multiplex PCR, and TCRdb holds only the in-frame ones, with some missing. V and J calls and clone size are those listed in that table; D and trimming were worked out from the DNA. The data contain around 150,000 clones, approximately 86% of them singletons. The rearrangement links TRBV2 to TRBJ1-3; 7 bases align to TRBD1. The sequenced sample consisted of peripheral blood. This TCR was sampled from a woman in her sixties or seventies who had recovered from COVID-19. CDR3 loop: CASSEQGVRLASGNTIYF. The CDR3 DNA reads as TGTGCCAGCAGTGAACAGGGGGTCCGATTGGCCTCTGGAAACACCATATATTTT.